This T cell receptor beta chain is from a study of CD8+CD57+ T cells in acquired aplastic anemia. The patients chosen for sequencing had shown expansion of CD8+CD57+ cells (detected by flow cytometry). Patient blood was sampled before any therapy had been received. Whole-study findings and limits: CD8+ Simpson's diversity showed no significant patient-control difference.

The germline V gene encodes CDR1 LNHDA and CDR2 SQIVND (reference sequence). The CDR3 consists of 14 residues. Trimming pared 3 bases from V and 4 bases from J, leaving 12 bases between. Genomic DNA was employed as the template in profiling TCR beta VDJ and CDR3. TCRdb re-called the reads through MiXCR, storing one row per CDR3 protein. Of about 200,000 distinct CDR3 sequences listed, more than 55% are singletons. This clonotype has more than one count but fewer than ten. The antigen remains unidentified. The TCR sequence derives from a human donor with aplastic anemia. The sequenced sample consisted of sorted CD4+, CD8+, or CD8+CD57+ T cells (not recorded which) from PBMCs. The V gene is TRBV19, the J gene TRBJ1-2; D possibly corresponds to TRBD1 (5 bases). CDR3 nucleotides: TGTGCCAGTAGTATGGGACGGACTGCCTATGGCTACACCTTC. Translated: CASSMGRTAYGYTF.